A single sample gave rise to the 12 T cell receptor beta chains below, sequenced in a study of T cells after yellow fever vaccination. From the 5' RACE reads, TCRdb called clonotypes with MiXCR, one entry per CDR3 protein. Among fewer than 350,000 distinct CDR3 sequences, 7.5% to 9% were seen once, and the ten largest hold about 20%. The sequencing here drew on PBMCs, taken on the day of the first yellow fever vaccination. These receptors came from a man aged 18 to 30 who received the YFV17D yellow fever vaccine.

V gene TRBV28 combines with J gene TRBJ2-1; a weak D match, TRBD2 (6 bases). V was pared by 8 bases and J by 0 bases, with 8 bases between. This CDR3 region has 13 residues. In germline, CDR1 is MDHEN, CDR2 SYDVKM. CDR3: CASGGSSYNEQFF. The CDR3 nucleotides read TGTGCCAGCGGGGGGAGCTCCTACAATGAGCAGTTCTTC.

This clonotype was observed many times. The chain is built from TRBV20-1 and TRBJ1-2; weak D call: TRBD1 (5 bases). The germline V gene encodes CDR1 DFQATT and CDR2 SNEGSKA (reference sequence). The CDR3 totals 13 residues. With 5 bases removed from V and 1 base from J, the gap between germline ends came to 11 bases. CDR3 nucleotides: TGCAGTGCTGAGACAGAGTATAACTATGGCTACACCTTC. Translating gives CSAETEYNYGYTF.

This clonotype appeared many times. The chain uses TRBV5-1 and TRBJ2-3; TRBD1 might be the D (6 bases). The CDR3 sequence is 15 residues long. Germline V gives CDR1 SGHRS, CDR2 YFSETQ. Trimming shortened V by 1 base and J by 4 bases, and 13 bases separated the two germline ends. The CDR3 reads CASSLTGFNADTQYF. CDR3 in DNA: TGCGCCAGCAGCTTGACAGGGTTCAACGCAGATACGCAGTATTTT.

CDR3 nucleotide sequence: TGTGCCAGCCCCACGGAGGAGACTATCTTACCCTACGAGCAGTACTTC. Translating it yields CASPTEETILPYEQYF. The chain employs TRBV7-4 and TRBJ2-7, with D possibly matching TRBD2 (5 bases). V shed 8 bases and J shed 2 bases, with 22 bases lying between them. Germline CDR1 is SGHVT and CDR2 is SQSDAQ. This CDR3 region has 16 residues. The variable domain in full, completed from reference TRBV7-4 and TRBJ2-7, reads GAGVSQSPRYKVAKRGRDVALRCDSISGHVTLYWYRQTLGQGSEVLTYSQSDAQRDKSGRPSGRFSAERPERSVSTLKIQRTEQGDSAVYLCASPTEETILPYEQYFGPGTRLTVT.

There are a few counts of this clonotype. The chain is built from TRBV9 and TRBJ1-3, with D possibly being TRBD1 (5 bases). The germline V gene has CDR1 SGDLS and CDR2 YYNGEE. The V and J ends lost 3 bases and 0 bases respectively, with 13 bases between them. CDR3 length: 16 residues. The CDR3, as DNA: TGTGCCAGCAGCGCAGCAGGGTATTTCTCTGGAAACACCATATATTTT. This translates into CASSAAGYFSGNTIYF. The full variable domain, its missing parts supplied by reference TRBV9 and TRBJ1-3, is DSGVTQTPKHLITATGQRVTLRCSPRSGDLSVYWYQQSLDQGLQFLIQYYNGEERAKGNILERFSAQQFPDLHSELNLSSLELGDSALYFCASSAAGYFSGNTIYFGEGSWLTVV.

Only a few counts were recorded for this clonotype. The chain uses TRBV6-5 and TRBJ1-4; D is unresolved. CDR3 length: 13 residues. Germline-derived CDR1 and CDR2 are MNHEY and SVGAGI. Trimming stripped 3 bases from V and 7 bases from J, with 9 bases between. The CDR3 DNA follows: TGTGCCAGCAGTTATACTCGGCGTGAAAAACTGTTTTTT. Amino acids: CASSYTRREKLFF.

This clonotype came up many times. This rearrangement joins TRBV7-9 to TRBJ1-6; D ambiguous. This CDR3 is 14 amino acids long. Germline lookup yields CDR1 SEHNR and CDR2 FQNEAQ (reference sequence). V was shortened by 5 bases and J by 5 bases, with 10 bases between the two germline ends. For the CDR3, the DNA is TGTGCCAGCAGCCTCGGACCAAATAATTCACCCCTCCACTTT. The encoded protein is CASSLGPNNSPLHF.

The chain uses TRBV28 and TRBJ1-5; no definite D call. Per germline, CDR1 MDHEN and CDR2 SYDVKM. Trimming removed 3 bases at V and 3 bases at J, with 15 bases between. This CDR3 region has 16 residues. In nucleotides, the CDR3 is TGTGCCAGCAGTTTCTCCCTCGGAACTTACAATCAGCCCCAGCATTTT. This sequence encodes CASSFSLGTYNQPQHF.

This chain links TRBV7-9 with TRBJ2-3; D ambiguous. Trimming left V 6 bases short and J 8 bases short, with 15 bases between. Germline CDR1 is SEHNR and CDR2 is FQNEAQ (reference sequence). This CDR3 is 13 amino acids long. This CDR3 is CASSFSESATQYF. CDR3 bases: TGTGCCAGCAGTTTTTCCGAGAGCGCTACGCAGTATTTT. Full variable domain (rest looked up from reference TRBV7-9 and TRBJ2-3): DTGVSQNPRHKITKRGQNVTFRCDPISEHNRLYWYRQTLGQGPEFLTYFQNEAQLEKSRLLSDRFSAERPKGSFSTLEIQRTEQGDSAMYLCASSFSESATQYFGPGTRLTVL.

This clonotype was recorded many times. J is TRBJ2-3 and V is TRBV29-1; no reliable D call. The CDR3 has 15 amino acids. Germline CDR1 reads SQVTM; CDR2 reads ANQGSEA. The V end was cut by 3 bases, the J end by 0 bases, with 13 bases between. The CDR3, as DNA: TGCAGCGTTGAGATTGTGGGCTTCAGCACAGATACGCAGTATTTT. It encodes CSVEIVGFSTDTQYF.

This clonotype was counted at least ten times. The chain uses TRBV18 and TRBJ2-7; 11 bases fit TRBD2. This CDR3 has 14 amino acids. CDR1 is KGHSH and CDR2 is LQKENI in the germline V gene. J was trimmed by 4 bases and V by 5 bases; bases with no gene match: 4. The CDR3 bases are TGTGCCAGCTCAACTAGCGGGGGTTTTTACGAGCAGTACTTC. This translates into CASSTSGGFYEQYF.

V gene TRBV20-1 combines with J gene TRBJ2-3; perhaps TRBD2 as D (7 bases). V was cut by 3 bases and J by 0 bases, with 10 bases left in between. CDR3 length: 14 amino acids. The germline CDR1 and CDR2 sequences are DFQATT and SNEGSKA (reference sequence). The CDR3 reads CSARRGPSTDTQYF. The CDR3 nucleotides are TGCAGTGCTAGGCGGGGGCCTAGCACAGATACGCAGTATTTT.